This T cell receptor (beta chain) was captured by sequencing in a study of blood T cell repertoires in COVID-19. Study-wide background: Spain, Italy and the United States supplied samples that represented acute and convalescent COVID-19. In each case, the material was cDNA or gDNA derived from T cells, B-cell-depleted T cells, or PBMCs.

Original processing methods: Nucleated cell counts were estimated from reference gene primer amplification. Using immunoSEQ multiplex PCR, the repertoire was profiled, and TCRdb retains in-frame clones only, with some absent. For V, J and clone size, that table is used; D and trimming come from the DNA. The repertoire holds a few hundred thousand clones, with roughly 85% as singletons. The germline CDR1 and CDR2 sequences are SGHTS and YDEGEE. The CDR3 consists of 16 residues. The ends were cut back, 4 bases at V and 2 bases at J, with 17 bases in the middle. This clonotype originated in a man in his 60s who had recovered from COVID-19. The V call is TRBV5-8, the J call TRBJ2-3; the D gene is possibly TRBD2 (6 bases). Sequences were obtained from peripheral blood. The CDR3 bases are TGTGCCAGCAGCCGATATACGGGAGCATCCACAGATACGCAGTATTTT. Its translation is CASSRYTGASTDTQYF.